The 9 T cell receptor beta chains listed next were all sequenced from one sample in a study of cytomegalovirus exposure and HLA in healthy donors. Sequenced by immunoSEQ multiplex PCR; TCRdb stores in-frame clones only, minus some. Of more than 100,000 clones listed, approximately 90% are singletons. Specimen: PBMCs. All receptors come from a young woman in good health and CMV-seropositive.

The chain employs TRBV5-1 and TRBJ2-5; D may be TRBD2 (5 bases). Looked up from germline, CDR1 is SGHRS and CDR2 is YFSETQ. The V end was cut by 4 bases, the J end by 5 bases, with 15 bases between. This CDR3 region has 14 residues. CDR3 sequence: CASSNSVRGETQYF. The CDR3 region has the DNA TGCGCCAGCAGCAATTCCGTCCGGGGTGAGACCCAGTACTTC.

The gene calls are TRBV5-6 and TRBJ2-1; 7 positions match TRBD2. This CDR3 has 15 amino acids. Germline lookup yields CDR1 SGHDT and CDR2 YYEEEE. The ends lost 0 bases at V and 8 bases at J; junction bases unmatched: 8. CDR3 nucleotides: TGTGCCAGCAGCTTGGGAGGGAGGGCCGCAGATGAGCAGTTCTTC. Amino acids: CASSLGGRAADEQFF.

The V and J genes are TRBV9 and TRBJ2-3; D is perhaps TRBD2 (7 bases). The length of the CDR3 is 16 residues. Germline CDR1 and CDR2: SGDLS and YYNGEE. V lost 4 bases to trimming and J lost 7 bases, with 22 bases between them. CDR3 loop: CASSPRERGGGNTQYF. DNA for the CDR3: TGTGCCAGCAGCCCGCGGGAGCGGGGAGGGGGAAATACGCAGTATTTT.

This clone is a singleton in its sample. The chain recombines TRBV5-1 with TRBJ2-7; 9 bases map to TRBD2. The CDR3 has 14 residues. Germline V gene data show CDR1 as SGHRS and CDR2 as YFSETQ. Unmatched junction bases numbered 4, after V lost 3 bases and J lost 3 bases. CDR3 nucleotides: TGCGCCAGCAGCTCGGGACTAGCCGGCTACGAGCAGTACTTC. Residues: CASSSGLAGYEQYF.

The chain combines TRBV18 with TRBJ1-2; D remains unclear. The CDR3 has 13 amino acids. Germline assignment: CDR1 KGHSH and CDR2 LQKENI. The ends were cut back, 6 bases at V and 8 bases at J, with 16 bases in the middle. CDR3 amino acids: CASSPSSAGGYTF. The CDR3 DNA reads TGTGCCAGCTCCCCGAGTAGCGCTGGGGGCTACACCTTC.

V and J are TRBV10-3 and TRBJ2-1; the D gene is possibly TRBD2 (6 bases). CDR1 is ENHRY, CDR2 SYGVKD, per germline. Trimming stripped 8 bases from V and 8 bases from J, with 7 bases between. This CDR3 comprises 10 residues. CDR3 sequence reads: CAIGEDEQFF. CDR3 in DNA: TGTGCCATCGGGGAGGATGAGCAGTTCTTC.

V and J are TRBV5-1 and TRBJ2-1, with 9 positions matching TRBD2. Germline values: CDR1 SGHRS, CDR2 YFSETQ. Unmatched junction bases numbered 7, after V lost 2 bases and J lost 4 bases. The CDR3 extends over 16 amino acids. DNA of the CDR3: TGCGCCAGCAGCTTCTTAGCGGGGGAAAAATACAATGAGCAGTTCTTC. It specifies CASSFLAGEKYNEQFF.

The sample holds one count of this clone. The rearrangement joins TRBV6-1 to TRBJ2-7; TRBD2 might be the D (7 bases). The V end was cut by 0 bases, the J end by 4 bases, with 16 bases between. The CDR3 sequence is 16 residues long. CDR1 is MNHNS and CDR2 is SASEGT in the germline V gene. The CDR3 sequence is CASSEAQGGGPYEQYF. The CDR3 region has the DNA TGTGCCAGCAGTGAAGCGCAAGGGGGGGGGCCATACGAGCAGTACTTC.

V gene TRBV10-3 combines with J gene TRBJ1-6; TRBD1 agrees at 9 bases. The germline CDR1 and CDR2 sequences are ENHRY and SYGVKD. V lost 6 bases and J lost 5; bases outside the gene matches: 5. The CDR3 runs to 15 residues. Written as DNA, the CDR3 is TGTGCCATCAGCGGGACAGGGCAGGATAATTCACCCCTCCACTTT. It is translated as CAISGTGQDNSPLHF.